The 30 T cell receptor beta chains reported below all come from one sample, sequenced in a study of lymphopenia after photon versus proton radiotherapy. Assay: immunoSEQ multiplex PCR; the TCRdb copy retains only in-frame clones and omits some. The repertoire consists of approximately 150,000 clones, with less than 90% occurring once and the leading ten covering around 4.5%. The specimen comprised peripheral blood, sampled from a patient treated with photon-based radiotherapy. These receptor sequences come from a middle-aged man with gastric cancer.

The chain has TRBV6-5 and TRBJ1-2; D is ambiguous. CDR3 length equals 11 residues. Germline loops: CDR1 MNHEY, CDR2 SVGAGI. Trimming left V 2 bases short and J 7 bases short, with 5 bases between. CDR3 nucleotide sequence: TGTGCCAGCAGTTACGGGGTTGGCTACACCTTC. Translation: CASSYGVGYTF.

The genes are TRBV5-1 and TRBJ2-3; 7 positions match TRBD1. Trimming took 1 base from V and 5 from J; bases not matched to a gene: 4. Germline loops: CDR1 SGHRS, CDR2 YFSETQ. This CDR3 spans 14 amino acids. The CDR3, as DNA: TGCGCCAGCAGCTTGTCAGCAGGGGGAGATACGCAGTATTTT. This encodes CASSLSAGGDTQYF.

This sequence joins TRBV7-2 and TRBJ2-1, with 8 nucleotides matching TRBD2. Per the germline V gene, CDR1 is SGHTA and CDR2 is FQGNSA. The CDR3 runs to 13 residues. Unmatched junction bases numbered 2, after V lost 3 bases and J lost 7 bases. CDR3 loop: CASSLGLENEQFF. CDR3 in DNA: TGTGCCAGCAGCTTGGGACTAGAAAATGAGCAGTTCTTC.

V and J are TRBV2 and TRBJ2-1; maybe TRBD1 (6 bases). The length of the CDR3 is 14 residues. Germline assignment: CDR1 SNHLY and CDR2 FYNNEI. Trimming stripped 3 bases from V and 6 bases from J, with 12 bases between. In DNA form, the CDR3 reads TGTGCCAGCAGTGACATACAGGGCCGCAATGAGCAGTTCTTC. Encoded protein: CASSDIQGRNEQFF. The full variable domain, with the rest looked up from reference TRBV2 and TRBJ2-1, is EPEVTQTPSHQVTQMGQEVILRCVPISNHLYFYWYRQILGQKVEFLVSFYNNEISEKSEIFDDQFSVERPDGSNFTLKIRSTKLEDSAMYFCASSDIQGRNEQFFGPGTRLTVL.

The chain's CDR3 is CASSPPRGSITSYNEQFF. CDR3 coding DNA: TGTGCCAGCAGCCCCCCCCGGGGCAGTATCACTTCCTACAATGAGCAGTTCTTC. The rearrangement uses TRBV14 and TRBJ2-1; TRBD1 or TRBD2 may be the D gene (5 bases each). CDR3 length: 18 residues. Looked up from germline, CDR1 is SGHDN and CDR2 is FVKESK. Between the trimmed V and J ends, which lost 4 bases and 1 base, there was a span of 20 bases.

The chain employs TRBV28 and TRBJ1-1; no reliable D call. Per the germline V gene, CDR1 is MDHEN and CDR2 is SYDVKM. V gave up 2 bases and J gave up 4 bases, with 20 bases separating them. The CDR3 runs 17 residues. The CDR3 is CASSLGSGWARSTEAFF. CDR3 sequence (DNA): TGTGCCAGCAGTTTAGGGAGTGGGTGGGCTCGGAGCACTGAAGCTTTCTTT.

The J gene is TRBJ1-1, the V gene TRBV19; 10 bases map to TRBD1. The length of the CDR3 is 15 residues. Germline V CDR1 and CDR2: LNHDA, SQIVND (reference sequence). V was clipped by 5 bases and J by 4 bases; unmatched bases: 7. The CDR3 loop is CASSSRTGGSTEAFF. The CDR3 DNA is TGTGCCAGTAGTTCCCGGACAGGGGGAAGCACTGAAGCTTTCTTT.

The chain links TRBV7-8 to TRBJ2-1; 9 bases match TRBD2. CDR3 length equals 15 residues. Germline CDR1 reads SGHVS; CDR2 reads FQNEAQ. The ends lost 2 bases at V and 6 bases at J; junction bases unmatched: 5. The CDR3 nucleotides are TGTGCCAGCAGCTTATTAGCGGGAGAACCCAATGAGCAGTTCTTC. Its translation: CASSLLAGEPNEQFF. Full variable domain (outside the CDR3, taken from reference TRBV7-8 and TRBJ2-1): GAGVSQSPRYKVAKRGQDVALRCDPISGHVSLFWYQQALGQGPEFLTYFQNEAQLDKSGLPSDRFFAERPEGSVSTLKIQRTQQEDSAVYLCASSLLAGEPNEQFFGPGTRLTVL.

This clone came up once. The genes are TRBV6-1 and TRBJ1-2; D not resolved. The V end was cut by 1 base, the J end by 2 bases, with 11 bases between. CDR1 is MNHNS, CDR2 SASEGT, per germline. CDR3 length equals 15 residues. The CDR3: CASSEEIGQNYGYTF. Here the CDR3 DNA reads TGTGCCAGCAGTGAAGAGATTGGCCAGAACTATGGCTACACCTTC.

The chain recombines TRBV10-1 with TRBJ2-7; a weak D match, TRBD1 (5 bases). The CDR3 contains 15 residues. The germline V and J ends were trimmed by 0 bases and 5 bases, with 14 bases remaining between them. Looked up from germline, CDR1 is WNHNN and CDR2 is SYGVQD (reference sequence). In DNA, the CDR3 is TGCGCCAGCAGTGAGTCGATTGGGGCCCGGAACGAGCAGTACTTC. This encodes CASSESIGARNEQYF.

The rearrangement joins TRBV5-6 to TRBJ2-3; 11 bases are a match to TRBD1. CDR3 length: 16 amino acids. J was trimmed by 4 bases and V by 0 bases; bases with no gene match: 4. Germline V gene data show CDR1 as SGHDT and CDR2 as YYEEEE. The CDR3 DNA sequence: TGTGCCAGCAGCTTGGGGACAGGGGGCGCGGCAGATACGCAGTATTTT. This encodes CASSLGTGGAADTQYF.

The chain uses TRBV6-6 and TRBJ1-5; 7 nucleotides match TRBD1. The CDR3 totals 14 residues. V dropped 4 bases and J dropped 3; count of bases not matched to a gene: 3. CDR1 is MNHNY, CDR2 SVGAGI, per germline (reference sequence). This chain's CDR3 is CASSFDRDNQPQHF. In DNA form, the CDR3 reads TGTGCCAGCAGTTTTGACAGGGACAATCAGCCCCAGCATTTT.

The chain carries TRBV19 and TRBJ2-2, with 8 nucleotides matching TRBD2. CDR3 length: 16 amino acids. With V trimmed by 5 bases and J by 6 bases, 11 bases remained unmatched. In germline, CDR1 is LNHDA, CDR2 SQIVND (reference sequence). The CDR3 nucleotides are TGTGCCAGTAGTCTCCCCCTAGCGGGTTGGGCCGGGGAGCTGTTTTTT. It yields the protein CASSLPLAGWAGELFF. Drawing the rest from reference TRBV19 and TRBJ2-2, the complete variable domain is DGGITQSPKYLFRKEGQNVTLSCEQNLNHDAMYWYRQDPGQGLRLIYYSQIVNDFQKGDIAEGYSVSREKKESFPLTVTSAQKNPTAFYLCASSLPLAGWAGELFFGEGSRLTVL.

This chain links TRBV5-8 with TRBJ2-5; 12 positions match TRBD2. The J segment lost 2 bases and the V segment lost 3 bases, leaving 8 bases of the junction unmatched. The CDR3 covers 17 residues. Germline V lookup: CDR1 SGHTS, CDR2 YDEGEE. The CDR3 DNA reads TGTGCCAGCAGCTCAGGGACTAGCGGGCATATACAAGAGACCCAGTACTTC. Its translation: CASSSGTSGHIQETQYF.

As DNA, the CDR3 is TGTGCCAGCTCACCAGGACAGGGGGAGACCCAGTACTTC. Translating gives CASSPGQGETQYF. The V call is TRBV18, the J call TRBJ2-5, with TRBD1 matching over 9 bases. Germline V lookup: CDR1 KGHSH, CDR2 LQKENI. The CDR3 loop spans 13 amino acids. The J segment lost 5 bases and the V segment lost 2 bases, leaving 0 bases of the junction unmatched.

This rearrangement joins TRBV28 to TRBJ2-5, with D perhaps matching TRBD1 (6 bases). Trimming shortened V by 5 bases and J by 7 bases, and 23 bases separated the two germline ends. The germline V gene encodes CDR1 MDHEN and CDR2 SYDVKM. This CDR3 is built from 16 residues. CDR3 protein: CASSPLKTGLLGTQYF. The CDR3 nucleotides are TGTGCCAGCAGTCCCCTCAAAACAGGGCTCCTGGGGACCCAGTACTTC.

V is TRBV4-1 and J is TRBJ1-4; TRBD1 might be the D (5 bases). CDR1 is MGHRA, CDR2 YSYEKL, per germline. The CDR3 has 17 amino acids. Trimming left V 1 base short and J 2 bases short, with 14 bases between. CDR3 in amino acids: CASSQVGRGGTNEKLFF. The CDR3 region has the DNA TGCGCCAGCAGCCAAGTAGGGAGGGGAGGCACTAATGAAAAACTGTTTTTT.

V usage is TRBV4-1 and J usage is TRBJ2-2; no clear D. Germline V gives CDR1 MGHRA, CDR2 YSYEKL. Trimming pared 4 bases from V and 2 bases from J, leaving 11 bases between. The CDR3 covers 15 residues. CDR3 coding DNA: TGCGCCAGCAGCCGCGGACCGATAAACACCGGGGAGCTGTTTTTT. Its protein product is CASSRGPINTGELFF.

This clone was counted ten times or more. The chain is built from TRBV4-2 and TRBJ2-7; D ambiguous. The germline V gene has CDR1 LGHNA and CDR2 YNFKEQ. The CDR3 has 16 residues. Between the trimmed V and J ends, which lost 1 base and 0 bases, there was a span of 13 bases. DNA of the CDR3: TGTGCCAGCAGCCAAGGGGTGTACGAGAGCTCCTACGAGCAGTACTTC. It encodes CASSQGVYESSYEQYF.

To note about this clone: Distinct nucleotide sequences in the sample also encode this CDR3. The J gene is TRBJ2-3, the V gene TRBV30; TRBD1 might be the D (6 bases). The CDR3 extends over 13 amino acids. V was shortened by 4 bases and J by 2 bases, with 10 bases between the two germline ends. Germline V gene sequence: CDR1 GTSNPN, CDR2 SVGIG (reference sequence). CDR3 DNA: TGTGCCTGGAAGCAGGGGTACACAGATACGCAGTATTTT. Amino acid sequence: CAWKQGYTDTQYF.

The gene calls are TRBV7-2 and TRBJ2-7, with D possibly matching TRBD2 (5 bases). Deletions cut 1 base from V and 0 bases from J, with 7 bases between. The length of the CDR3 is 14 residues. Germline CDR1 reads SGHTA; CDR2 reads FQGNSA. In nucleotides, the CDR3 is TGTGCCAGCAGCTTAGGAGGGCGCTCCTACGAGCAGTACTTC. This codes for CASSLGGRSYEQYF.

The V and J genes are TRBV2 and TRBJ2-2; TRBD2 matches at 14 bases. Trimming removed 5 bases from V and 8 bases from J; junction bases left unmatched: 7. Germline CDR1 SNHLY, CDR2 FYNNEI. This CDR3 comprises 16 residues. CDR3 in DNA: TGTGCCAGCAGTAAGCGGACTAGCGGGAGGATTGGGGAGCTGTTTTTT. It yields the protein CASSKRTSGRIGELFF. The variable domain in full, completed from reference TRBV2 and TRBJ2-2, reads EPEVTQTPSHQVTQMGQEVILRCVPISNHLYFYWYRQILGQKVEFLVSFYNNEISEKSEIFDDQFSVERPDGSNFTLKIRSTKLEDSAMYFCASSKRTSGRIGELFFGEGSRLTVL.

This chain joins TRBV19 and TRBJ2-6; D is possibly TRBD2 (6 bases). The CDR3 is 16 amino acids. Trimming shortened V by 4 bases and J by 0 bases, and 10 bases separated the two germline ends. Germline V gene lookup returns CDR1 LNHDA and CDR2 SQIVND (reference sequence). CDR3 nucleotide sequence: TGTGCCAGTAGTACCCGGGAGCCCTCTGGGGCCAACGTCCTGACTTTC. Amino acids: CASSTREPSGANVLTF.

The chain carries TRBV20-1 and TRBJ1-4; D ambiguous. The CDR3 is 10 amino acids. Trimming left V 4 bases short and J 6 bases short, with 3 bases between. Germline values: CDR1 DFQATT, CDR2 SNEGSKA (reference sequence). The CDR3 loop reads CSAMDEKLFF. The CDR3 DNA reads TGCAGTGCTATGGATGAAAAACTGTTTTTT.

The chain uses TRBV19 and TRBJ2-6; tentatively, D is TRBD1 or TRBD2 (5 bases each). The germline V gene encodes CDR1 LNHDA and CDR2 SQIVND (reference sequence). Trimming removed 3 bases from V and 0 bases from J, with 12 bases in between. This CDR3 is built from 17 residues. The CDR3 nucleotides are TGTGCCAGTAGTATGTTGGGGGATCTCTCTGGGGCCAACGTCCTGACTTTC. Translating it yields CASSMLGDLSGANVLTF.

The V call is TRBV7-2, the J call TRBJ2-1; 11 bases are shared with TRBD2. Per germline, CDR1 SGHTA and CDR2 FQGNSA. With V trimmed by 1 base and J by 4 bases, 3 bases remained unmatched. CDR3 length equals 16 residues. In DNA form, the CDR3 reads TGTGCCAGCAGCTTAGTCGGGACTAGCGGTTACAATGAGCAGTTCTTC. Amino acid sequence: CASSLVGTSGYNEQFF.

This chain uses TRBV5-1 with TRBJ1-3, with unresolved D. This CDR3 spans 16 amino acids. Germline lookup yields CDR1 SGHRS and CDR2 YFSETQ. Trimming took off 0 bases at V and 0 bases at J, with 10 bases between the two ends. The CDR3 loop reads CASSLGGGSSGNTIYF. CDR3 in DNA: TGCGCCAGCAGCTTGGGCGGAGGTAGCTCTGGAAACACCATATATTTT.

J is TRBJ2-3 and V is TRBV4-1; D could derive from TRBD1 or TRBD2 (5 bases each). Trimming left V 0 bases short and J 3 bases short, with 10 bases between. Germline V lookup: CDR1 MGHRA, CDR2 YSYEKL. This CDR3 is 15 amino acids long. The CDR3 region is CASSQEGTGTDTQYF. The CDR3 bases are TGCGCCAGCAGCCAAGAAGGGACCGGGACAGATACGCAGTATTTT.

The rearrangement joins TRBV6-5 to TRBJ2-7; possibly TRBD2 for D (6 bases). Trimming pared 6 bases from V and 2 bases from J, leaving 8 bases between. The V gene's germline CDR1 is MNHEY and CDR2 SVGAGI. The CDR3 loop spans 12 amino acids. The chain's CDR3 is CASRGRPYEQYF. The CDR3 bases are TGTGCCAGCAGAGGGAGGCCCTACGAGCAGTACTTC.

The chain carries TRBV2 and TRBJ2-5, with D possibly being TRBD1 or TRBD2 (6 bases each). Germline V gene data show CDR1 as SNHLY and CDR2 as FYNNEI. Trimming pared 4 bases from V and 5 bases from J, leaving 11 bases between. The CDR3 sequence is 13 residues long. This CDR3 reads CASSGGAFETQYF. CDR3 in DNA: TGTGCCAGCAGTGGGGGGGCTTTCGAGACCCAGTACTTC. The entire variable domain, with the rest obtained from reference TRBV2 and TRBJ2-5, is as follows: EPEVTQTPSHQVTQMGQEVILRCVPISNHLYFYWYRQILGQKVEFLVSFYNNEISEKSEIFDDQFSVERPDGSNFTLKIRSTKLEDSAMYFCASSGGAFETQYFGPGTRLLVL.